This TCR beta chain was identified in a study of a mutant IDH1 vaccine in newly diagnosed glioma. Overall study context: First vaccine doses came 4-6 weeks after radiotherapy alone, or with temozolomide cycles. Week 35 held visit V12, while week 47 held visit V13. Patients got radiotherapy, temozolomide, or both beforehand, and most got both.

The CDR3 length is 13 residues. CDR1 is SGDLS, CDR2 YYNGEE, per germline. Trimming removed 2 bases from V and 1 base from J, with 4 bases in between. Clones were sequenced by immunoSEQ multiplex PCR, and TCRdb holds only the in-frame ones, with some missing. The sample has about 12,000 clones; just over 75% are singletons. Described time point: week 47, end of study. In the vaccine, a single dose held 300 ug of the mutant IDH1 20-mer peptide, along with topical imiquimod. Points on this clone: Its specificity is not known.

Broader study findings: Detectable vaccine-induced immune responses arose in around 93% of patients.

The source of this sequence is a woman aged 40 to 50 with glioma. Sequencing was performed on PBMCs, taken from a glioma patient whose treatment included an IDH1 peptide vaccine. The chain employs TRBV9 and TRBJ1-3; D is unclear. The CDR3 coding sequence is TGTGCCAGCAGCGTTAATTCTGGAAACACCATATATTTT. Protein product: CASSVNSGNTIYF. Variable domain in full (rest from reference TRBV9 and TRBJ1-3): DSGVTQTPKHLITATGQRVTLRCSPRSGDLSVYWYQQSLDQGLQFLIQYYNGEERAKGNILERFSAQQFPDLHSELNLSSLELGDSALYFCASSVNSGNTIYFGEGSWLTVV.